The rows below give T cell receptor beta chains drawn from one sample of a study of tumor-infiltrating lymphocytes in primary liver carcinoma. TCRdb redid the calling of the multiplex PCR reads with MiXCR, one entry per CDR3 protein. This table has fewer than 85,000 distinct CDR3 sequences, 65% to 75% appearing once. Sequenced sample: tumor-adjacent normal liver tissue. Receptors were obtained from a man in his forties or fifties with primary liver carcinoma and hepatitis B virus infection. CDR3s include the opening cysteine and the closing phenylalanine or tryptophan. Each record gives: J gene, V gene, CDR3 length, clone size, D gene, CDR3 DNA, CDR3 protein. The D gene is left open where the match is weak. The size of a clone is reported for some rows only, either as once, few or many, or as a class for expanded clones.

>TRBJ2-7|TRBV10-3|17|many|.
TGTGCCATCAGCAGGACAGCTTCAAGAGGAAGCTCCTACGAGCAGTACTTC
CAISRTASRGSSYEQYF
>TRBJ1-5|TRBV6-6|15|.|.
TGTGCCAGCATTGCCTGGACAGTGAACAATCAGCCCCAGCATTTT
CASIAWTVNNQPQHF
>TRBJ2-7|TRBV11-2|15|many|.
TGTGCCAGCAGCCCTAGGGGGTATCGTACCTACGAGCAGTACTTC
CASSPRGYRTYEQYF
>TRBJ2-2|TRBV6-2/TRBV6-3|17|.|TRBD1
TGTCCCAGCGGTTACGGTACCGGGACAGGCCGAACAGGGGAGCTGTCTTTT
CPSGYGTGTGRTGELSF
>TRBJ1-1|TRBV20-1|11|few|.
TGCAGTGCTAGGGGGAACACTGAAGCTTTCTTT
CSARGNTEAFF
>TRBJ2-6|TRBV12-3/TRBV12-4|15|.|.
TGTGCCAACGGGGATAGGAGCTTTGGGACCAACGTCTTGACTTTC
CANGDRSFGTNVLTF
>TRBJ1-4|TRBV30|14|.|.
TGTGCCTTGGAGGGCAGGACAACTAATGAAAAACTGTTTTTT
CALEGRTTNEKLFF
>TRBJ2-3|TRBV12-3/TRBV12-4|14|.|.
TGTGCCAACACCAGGACAGCTAGCACAGATATGCAGTATTTT
CANTRTASTDMQYF
>TRBJ1-5|TRBV20-1|15|.|.
TGCAGTGCTAGAGATTCCGCGGAGTTTAATCAGCCCCAGCATTTT
CSARDSAEFNQPQHF
>TRBJ2-5|TRBV20-1|16|few|TRBD2
TGCAGTGCTGCGGATGGGACTAGCGGGAGTACGGAGACCCAGTACTTC
CSAADGTSGSTETQYF
>TRBJ2-4|TRBV18|15|few|TRBD1
TGTGCCAGCTCACTGGAACAGGGGTTGGAAGGCATTCAGTACTTC
CASSLEQGLEGIQYF
>TRBJ2-1|TRBV12-3/TRBV12-4|14|many|.
TGTGCCAGCAGTTACTACATAACAGACAATGAGCAGTTCTTC
CASSYYITDNEQFF
>TRBJ2-1|TRBV4-1|15|.|TRBD1
TGCGCCAGCAGCCAAGCACGCTTACAGGGGAATGAGCACTCCTTC
CASSQARLQGNEHSF
>TRBJ2-7|TRBV11-2|16|.|TRBD1
TGTGCCAGCAGCTTAGATCGGAGACAGGGGGGCTACGAGCAGTACTTC
CASSLDRRQGGYEQYF
>TRBJ1-3|TRBV6-5|16|.|.
TGTTCCAGCAGTTACTCGAGTCCGAGCTCTGGAAACACCATATATTTT
CSSSYSSPSSGNTIYF
>TRBJ2-1|TRBV6-2/TRBV6-3|18|.|TRBD2
TGTGCCAGCAGCTTCGGACATGGCAGACTAGCGCCGTACAATGAGCAGCTCTTC
CASSFGHGRLAPYNEQLF
>TRBJ2-1|TRBV11-1|17|.|.
TGTGCCAACAGCTCAAACGGGATGGGCAGGTTGTATAATGAGCAGTTCTTC
CANSSNGMGRLYNEQFF
>TRBJ2-1|TRBV4-1|13|.|.
TGCCTCAGCAGCCAAGCGACGGCCTACGAGCAGTTCTTC
CLSSQATAYEQFF
>TRBJ2-7|TRBV4-2|15|.|.
TGTGCCAGCAGTCGAGGTCGGATACTGTCCTACGAGCAGTACTTC
CASSRGRILSYEQYF
>TRBJ2-6|TRBV12-3/TRBV12-4|18|many|.
TGTGCCAGCAGTACGGCTGGAGGACCAAACTCTGGGGCCAACGTCCTGACTTTC
CASSTAGGPNSGANVLTF
>TRBJ2-1|TRBV12-3/TRBV12-4|16|.|TRBD2
TGTGCCAGCAGTTTTCGGTCTAGCGGGAGGGTCTATGAGCAGTTCTTC
CASSFRSSGRVYEQFF
>TRBJ2-7|TRBV11-1|12|few|TRBD2
TGTGCCGGCAGCTTAGCGGGGACAAAACAGTACTTC
CAGSLAGTKQYF
>TRBJ1-1|TRBV5-6|14|.|TRBD1
TGTGGCAGCAGCCCCGGACAGGGGGACACTGAAGCTTTCTTT
CGSSPGQGDTEAFF
>TRBJ2-7|TRBV6-6|15|.|.
TGTGCCAGCAGTTCTCCCACCCAGAGCTCCTACGAGCAGTACTTC
CASSSPTQSSYEQYF
>TRBJ2-1|TRBV11-3|13|.|.
TGTGCCGGCAGCTTAGGGCCTGTGAATGAACGGTTCTTC
CAGSLGPVNERFF
>TRBJ2-7|TRBV6-2/TRBV6-3|15|.|.
TGTGCCAGCAGGTTAGGGCGGATGGAAACCTACGAGCAATACTTC
CASRLGRMETYEQYF
>TRBJ2-7|TRBV6-1|16|once|TRBD1
TGTGCCAGCAGCCCTCGCCTGGACAGGAGCTCCTACGAGCAGTACTTC
CASSPRLDRSSYEQYF
>TRBJ1-1|TRBV7-6|15|.|.
TGTGCCAGCAGCTTATTTGGGACTGGGAACACTGAAGCTTTCTTT
CASSLFGTGNTEAFF
>TRBJ2-7|TRBV11-2|16|.|.
TGTCCCAGTAGCTTAGATGGGCTTAGTGGGAGGTACGAGCAGTACTTC
CPSSLDGLSGRYEQYF